This record covers a single T cell receptor beta chain. Its antigen remains unidentified. This sample is part of a study of shared clonotypes between healthy human individuals. Whole-study findings and limits: Clonotype sharing among donors, it was expected, would be affected by sequencing depth.

TCRdb keeps only in-frame clones here, not all; method: immunoSEQ multiplex PCR. The table records approximately 2.4 million clones, 90% to 97% of them present only once. V dropped 6 bases and J dropped 1 base, with 15 bases sitting between them. CDR1 is MNHEY and CDR2 is SMNVEV in the germline V gene (reference sequence). The CDR3 consists of 15 residues. The receptor's source is a man in his late teens or twenties in good health. The sequenced material came from naive CD4+ T cells sorted from blood. As to subset: CD45RA+ positively selected. The V call is TRBV27, the J call TRBJ1-1; D not certain. The CDR3 sequence: CASSLGRVRNTEAFF. CDR3 nucleotide sequence: TGTGCCAGCAGCCTAGGGAGGGTTAGGAACACTGAAGCTTTCTTT.